This record looks at one T cell receptor beta chain sequence and its context. The sample originates from a study of HIV-infected patients and healthy controls. Between the trimmed V and J ends, which lost 2 bases and 8 bases, there was a span of 34 bases. Germline V lookup: CDR1 MNHNY, CDR2 SVGAGI (reference sequence). This CDR3 spans 21 amino acids. TCRdb re-derived calls from the 5' RACE reads in MiXCR, one entry per CDR3 protein. The repertoire consists of over 55,000 distinct CDR3 sequences, with less than 20% occurring once and the leading ten covering under 6%. This TCR came from a human donor in good health. Input material: CD4+ T cells from blood. The chain carries TRBV6-6 and TRBJ2-1; the D gene could be TRBD1 or TRBD2 (5 bases each). The CDR3 is CASSYASTYGTNAQTGHEQFF. The CDR3 DNA reads TGTGCCAGCAGTTACGCCTCCACTTACGGTACCAACGCTCAAACGGGACATGAGCAGTTCTTC.